The clone carrying this TCR beta chain showed up just a few times. The antigen is not known. All the people who gave samples were healthy bone marrow donors. These data are taken from a study of cytomegalovirus exposure and HLA in healthy donors. Looking at the study overall: There were fewer than 130 million unique TCR beta sequences, drawn from about 200 million T cells, in an earlier analysis. The study, taken as a whole, reports: Researchers reported in a later analysis that a missense DCLRE1C variant was tied to TCR beta V- and J-gene trimming. Most of the CMV-associated TCR beta chains (in a later analysis) appeared to be HLA-restricted.

Trimming at V came to 6 bases and at J to 2 bases, leaving 6 bases not matched to a gene. Germline V gene data show CDR1 as LNHDA and CDR2 as SQIVND (reference sequence). The CDR3 spans 15 residues. The primer mix had 60 Vbeta and 13 Jbeta primers. Assay: immunoSEQ multiplex PCR; the TCRdb copy retains only in-frame clones and omits some. The table lists about 210,000 clones, approximately 82% of them singletons. Sequenced: PBMCs. V is TRBV19 and J is TRBJ1-5; TRBD1 matches 8 bases. The receptor was isolated from a woman aged 50 to 60 in good health and CMV-seropositive. The CDR3 here is CASRYRGGGNQPQHF. DNA of the CDR3: TGTGCCAGTAGATACAGGGGGGGTGGCAATCAGCCCCAGCATTTT.